This T cell receptor beta chain comes out of a study of metastatic and nonmetastatic thyroid tumors. Whole-study findings and limits: Compared with benign nodules, malignant thyroid tumors were reported to have significantly higher TCR beta diversity in both blood and tumor.

A remark on this clone: Its target is not known.

Via MiXCR, TCRdb re-called the PCR reads. The table lists about 19,000 clones, more than 20% of them singletons, with 3.3% in the top ten. Trimming took 7 bases from V and 1 from J, leaving 10 bases between them. The germline V gene has CDR1 MDHEN and CDR2 SYDVKM. The CDR3 is 13 residues long. All patients reached thyroid surgery having received no treatment beforehand. The TCR originated in a male donor with papillary thyroid cancer or a benign thyroid nodule (not recorded which). Some clones in this sample may be carry-over from other donors' samples. Sequenced input: blood. The chain combines TRBV28 with TRBJ1-1, with a weak D call TRBD1 (6 bases). CDR3 loop: CASIQGWNTEAFF. CDR3 nucleotide sequence: TGTGCCAGCATTCAGGGGTGGAACACTGAAGCTTTCTTT.